A single sample is the source of the 19 T cell receptor beta chains below, sequenced in a study of blood T cell repertoires in COVID-19. Method: immunoSEQ multiplex PCR; TCRdb's copy keeps in-frame clones and lacks some. This table has some 220,000 clones, roughly 90% appearing once. Sequenced material: PBMCs or T cells enriched from blood (not recorded which). These receptors originate from a woman in her forties with acute COVID-19.

The rearrangement joins TRBV11-2 to TRBJ1-2; D is uncertain. The CDR3 is 16 amino acids. The V gene lost 3 bases and the J gene lost 4 bases, with 18 bases spanning the gap. CDR1 is SGHAT, CDR2 FQNNGV, per germline. The DNA for the CDR3 is TGTGCCAGCAGCTTTTCCTCGCTCTCGGTGTCCTATGGCTACACCTTC. Residues: CASSFSSLSVSYGYTF.

This chain links TRBV9 with TRBJ2-2, with D uncertain. This CDR3 has 16 amino acids. The V gene's germline CDR1 is SGDLS and CDR2 YYNGEE. V was pared by 0 bases and J by 0 bases, with 9 bases between. In DNA form, the CDR3 reads TGTGCCAGCAGCGTAGGGGCAGACCCGAACACCGGGGAGCTGTTTTTT. The encoded protein is CASSVGADPNTGELFF.

This chain connects TRBV5-5 to TRBJ1-1; 9 bases align to TRBD1. The V segment lost 4 bases and the J segment 6 bases; nucleotides outside the gene matches: 4. The germline CDR1 and CDR2 sequences are SGHKS and YYEKEE (reference sequence). This CDR3 spans 13 amino acids. CDR3 in DNA: TGTGCCAGCAGCAAGAGACAGGGGGCTGAAGCTTTCTTT. Translation gives CASSKRQGAEAFF.

The chain recombines TRBV20-1 with TRBJ1-1, with D possibly being TRBD1 (5 bases). The germline gives CDR1 DFQATT, CDR2 SNEGSKA (reference sequence). Between the trimmed V and J ends, which lost 3 bases and 0 bases, there was a span of 14 bases. The CDR3 length is 15 residues. CDR3 loop: CSASLAGSMNTEAFF. The CDR3 DNA reads as TGCAGTGCTAGTTTGGCAGGGTCTATGAACACTGAAGCTTTCTTT.

V gene TRBV9 combines with J gene TRBJ1-6, with TRBD1 matching over 7 bases. This CDR3 spans 15 amino acids. Germline CDR1 reads SGDLS; CDR2 reads YYNGEE. J gave up 10 bases and V 3 bases, and 10 bases lay outside the gene matches. CDR3 sequence reads: CASSGNRGAVSPLHF. CDR3 sequence (DNA): TGTGCCAGCAGCGGGAACAGGGGCGCCGTGTCACCCCTCCACTTT.

The chain has TRBV10-1 and TRBJ2-3; D perhaps matches TRBD1 (6 bases). Germline V gene data show CDR1 as WNHNN and CDR2 as SYGVQD (reference sequence). The CDR3 length is 14 residues. The V gene lost 4 bases and the J gene lost 1 base, with 9 bases spanning the gap. The CDR3 is CASSAGGGTDTQYF. The CDR3 coding sequence is TGCGCCAGCAGTGCTGGGGGCGGCACAGATACGCAGTATTTT.

This chain uses TRBV6-5 with TRBJ1-1; D call uncertain. Trimming took off 0 bases at V and 7 bases at J, with 15 bases between the two ends. This CDR3 region has 15 residues. The germline gives CDR1 MNHEY, CDR2 SVGAGI. The DNA of the CDR3 is TGTGCCAGCAGTTACTCGATGAACAGAAATTATGAAGCTTTCTTT. Translating gives CASSYSMNRNYEAFF.

V is TRBV30 and J is TRBJ1-2, with D possibly TRBD1 on 5 matching bases. V lost 2 bases and J lost 5, with 15 bases in between. This CDR3 contains 14 residues. The germline V gene encodes CDR1 GTSNPN and CDR2 SVGIG (reference sequence). CDR3 DNA sequence: TGTGCCTGGAGTACCGACAGACACCGATATGGCTACACCTTC. Protein product: CAWSTDRHRYGYTF.

This chain connects TRBV6-5 to TRBJ1-6; 10 nucleotides match TRBD1. The CDR3 has 15 amino acids. Germline V gives CDR1 MNHEY, CDR2 SVGAGI. V lost 6 bases, J lost 8 bases, and 7 bases stayed unmatched. The CDR3 region has the DNA TGTGCCAGCAGAGAGCGACAGGGGGCTGATTCACCCCTCCACTTT. Translation gives CASRERQGADSPLHF.

The chain uses TRBV14 and TRBJ1-4, with a possible D match to TRBD1 (6 bases). Germline V gene sequence: CDR1 SGHDN, CDR2 FVKESK. V lost 2 bases to trimming and J lost 3 bases, with 10 bases between them. This CDR3 has 15 residues. The CDR3 loop is CASSQRGGANEKLFF. As DNA, the CDR3 is TGTGCCAGCAGCCAAAGGGGGGGTGCTAATGAAAAACTGTTTTTT. Complete variable domain (other parts from reference TRBV14 and TRBJ1-4): EAGVTQFPSHSVIEKGQTVTLRCDPISGHDNLYWYRRVMGKEIKFLLHFVKESKQDESGMPNNRFLAERTGGTYSTLKVQPAELEDSGVYFCASSQRGGANEKLFFGSGTQLSVL.

The V gene is TRBV5-4, the J gene TRBJ1-1, with D possibly matching TRBD1 (5 bases). The V gene lost 5 bases and the J gene lost 6 bases, with 11 bases spanning the gap. The length of the CDR3 is 12 residues. Looked up from germline, CDR1 is SGHNT and CDR2 is YYREEE (reference sequence). The CDR3 DNA reads as TGTGCCAGCAGACTCCGGGACTCTGAAGCTTTCTTT. Translation: CASRLRDSEAFF.

This clone was counted between two and nine times. The chain recombines TRBV10-3 with TRBJ2-2; 7 bases map to TRBD1. The V and J ends lost 6 bases and 0 bases, in that order; junction bases with no gene match: 1. This CDR3 region has 14 residues. CDR1 is ENHRY and CDR2 is SYGVKD in the germline V gene. The CDR3 sequence: CAIRGTANTGELFF. The CDR3 DNA is TGTGCCATCAGGGGGACAGCGAACACCGGGGAGCTGTTTTTT.

This sequence joins TRBV10-3 and TRBJ2-2; the D is unclear. The CDR3 covers 15 residues. Per germline, CDR1 ENHRY and CDR2 SYGVKD. V was clipped by 4 bases and J by 4 bases, with 13 bases between them. The CDR3 loop reads CAISVQPLATGELFF. The CDR3, as DNA: TGTGCCATCAGTGTACAGCCCCTCGCCACCGGGGAGCTGTTTTTT.

J is TRBJ2-7 and V is TRBV19; weak D call: TRBD2 (7 bases). The germline V and J ends were trimmed by 3 bases and 6 bases, with 18 bases remaining between them. Germline V gene sequence: CDR1 LNHDA, CDR2 SQIVND (reference sequence). This CDR3 is 15 amino acids long. The CDR3 spells CASSIFLAGAFEQYF. The CDR3 DNA sequence: TGTGCCAGTAGTATCTTTTTGGCGGGGGCTTTCGAGCAGTACTTC.

V gene TRBV15 combines with J gene TRBJ1-2; 8 positions match TRBD1. The CDR3 length is 13 residues. V lost 0 bases to trimming and J lost 8 bases; unmatched junction nucleotides: 2. Germline V gives CDR1 LNHNV, CDR2 YYDKDF (reference sequence). In DNA form, the CDR3 reads TGTGCCACCAGCAGAGACAGGGGGCAAGGCTACACCTTC. Its translation is CATSRDRGQGYTF.

The chain employs TRBV6-2 or TRBV6-3 and TRBJ1-1; D is ambiguous. CDR1 and CDR2 (germline): MNHEY, SVGEGT. With 6 bases removed from V and 2 bases from J, the gap between germline ends came to 10 bases. This CDR3 spans 13 amino acids. The CDR3 protein is CASSQADNTEAFF. The CDR3 DNA follows: TGTGCCAGCAGCCAGGCGGATAACACTGAAGCTTTCTTT.

This chain joins TRBV11-2 and TRBJ1-2; 10 bases agree with TRBD1. V was pared by 7 bases and J by 8 bases, with 7 bases of the junction left unmatched. Looked up from germline, CDR1 is SGHAT and CDR2 is FQNNGV. CDR3 length: 13 residues. This CDR3 is CASTSRTGGGYTF. In DNA form, the CDR3 reads TGTGCCAGCACTTCCCGGACAGGGGGAGGCTACACCTTC. Full variable domain (outside the CDR3, taken from reference TRBV11-2 and TRBJ1-2): EAGVAQSPRYKIIEKRQSVAFWCNPISGHATLYWYQQILGQGPKLLIQFQNNGVVDDSQLPKDRFSAERLKGVDSTLKIQPAKLEDSAVYLCASTSRTGGGYTFGSGTRLTVV.

The V gene is TRBV6-5, the J gene TRBJ1-5; D is undetermined. CDR1 is MNHEY and CDR2 is SVGAGI in the germline V gene. Between the trimmed V and J ends, which lost 6 bases and 5 bases, there was a span of 14 bases. This CDR3 contains 14 residues. The CDR3 DNA reads TGTGCCAGCAGCTCCGACACCTATGATCAGCCCCAGCATTTT. Protein: CASSSDTYDQPQHF.

This clone was seen once. The chain links TRBV18 to TRBJ1-5, with TRBD1 matching 9 bases. There are 14 residues in the CDR3. CDR1 is KGHSH, CDR2 LQKENI, per germline. V lost 3 bases and J lost 6; bases outside the gene matches: 3. This chain's CDR3 is CASSPGQGIQPQHF. CDR3 bases: TGTGCCAGCTCACCGGGACAGGGTATTCAGCCCCAGCATTTT.